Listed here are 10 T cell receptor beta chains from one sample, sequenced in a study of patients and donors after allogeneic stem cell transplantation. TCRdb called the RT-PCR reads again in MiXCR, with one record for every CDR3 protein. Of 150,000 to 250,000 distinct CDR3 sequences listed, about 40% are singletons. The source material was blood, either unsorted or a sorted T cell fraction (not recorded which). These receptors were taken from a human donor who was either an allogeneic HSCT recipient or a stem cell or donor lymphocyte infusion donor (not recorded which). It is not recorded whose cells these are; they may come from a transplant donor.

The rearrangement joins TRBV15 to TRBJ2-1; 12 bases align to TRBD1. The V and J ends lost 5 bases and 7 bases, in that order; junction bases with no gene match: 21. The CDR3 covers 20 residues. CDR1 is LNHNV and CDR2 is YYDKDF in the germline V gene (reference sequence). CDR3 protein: CATSHGAGQGARQRSNEQFF. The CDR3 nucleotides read TGTGCCACCAGCCACGGGGCGGGACAGGGGGCGCGGCAGCGGTCAAATGAGCAGTTCTTC.

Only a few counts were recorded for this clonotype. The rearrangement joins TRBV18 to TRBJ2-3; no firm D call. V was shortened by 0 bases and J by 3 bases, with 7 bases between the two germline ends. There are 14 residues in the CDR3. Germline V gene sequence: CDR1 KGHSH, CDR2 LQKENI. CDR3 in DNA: TGTGCCAGCTCACCACCTGTAGGAACAGATACGCAGTATTTT. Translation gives CASSPPVGTDTQYF.

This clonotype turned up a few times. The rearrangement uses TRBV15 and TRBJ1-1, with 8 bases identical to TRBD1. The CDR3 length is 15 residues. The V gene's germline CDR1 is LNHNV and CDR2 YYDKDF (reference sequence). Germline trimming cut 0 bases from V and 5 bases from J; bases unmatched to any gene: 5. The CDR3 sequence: CATSRDGTGVTEAFF. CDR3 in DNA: TGTGCCACCAGCAGAGACGGGACAGGAGTGACTGAAGCTTTCTTT.

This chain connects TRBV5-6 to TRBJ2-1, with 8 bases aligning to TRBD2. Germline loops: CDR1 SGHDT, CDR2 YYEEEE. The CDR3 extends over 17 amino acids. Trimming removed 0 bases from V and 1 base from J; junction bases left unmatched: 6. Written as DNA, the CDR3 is TGTGCCAGCAGCTTGGGGGCTAGCGGGCCTTCCTACAATGAGCAGTTCTTC. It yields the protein CASSLGASGPSYNEQFF.

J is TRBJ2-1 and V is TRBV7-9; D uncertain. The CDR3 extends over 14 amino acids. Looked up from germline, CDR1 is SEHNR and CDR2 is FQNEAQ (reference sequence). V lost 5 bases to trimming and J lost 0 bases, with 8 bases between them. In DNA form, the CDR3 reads TGTGCCAGCAGCGGGATAAGCTCCTACAATGAGCAGTTCTTC. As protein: CASSGISSYNEQFF.

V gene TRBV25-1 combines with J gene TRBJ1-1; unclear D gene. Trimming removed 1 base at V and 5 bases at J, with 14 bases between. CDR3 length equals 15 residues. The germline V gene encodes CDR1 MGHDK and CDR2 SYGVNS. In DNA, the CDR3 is TGTGCCAGCAGTGAATCTGTCCCCAAAGGAACTGAAGCTTTCTTT. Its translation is CASSESVPKGTEAFF.

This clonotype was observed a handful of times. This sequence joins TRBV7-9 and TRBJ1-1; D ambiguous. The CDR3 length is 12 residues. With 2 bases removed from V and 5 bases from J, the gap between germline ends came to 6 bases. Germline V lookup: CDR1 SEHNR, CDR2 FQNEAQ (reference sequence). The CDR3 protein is CASSLFGTEAFF. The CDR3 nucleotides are TGTGCCAGCAGCTTATTTGGGACTGAAGCTTTCTTT.

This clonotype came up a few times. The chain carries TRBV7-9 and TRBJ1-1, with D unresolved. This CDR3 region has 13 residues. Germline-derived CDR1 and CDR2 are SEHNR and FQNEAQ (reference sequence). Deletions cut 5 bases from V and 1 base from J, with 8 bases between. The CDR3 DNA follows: TGTGCCAGCAGCCCCTACCGGAACACTGAAGCTTTCTTT. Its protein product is CASSPYRNTEAFF.

Written as DNA, the CDR3 is TGTGCCACCAGCGTAACGGGACTCACGTTATACGAGCAGTACTTC. Its protein product is CATSVTGLTLYEQYF. The chain recombines TRBV15 with TRBJ2-7, with a tentative D call TRBD2 (6 bases). The CDR3 has 15 amino acids. Germline-derived CDR1 and CDR2 are LNHNV and YYDKDF (reference sequence). V was pared by 5 bases and J by 4 bases, with 18 bases between.

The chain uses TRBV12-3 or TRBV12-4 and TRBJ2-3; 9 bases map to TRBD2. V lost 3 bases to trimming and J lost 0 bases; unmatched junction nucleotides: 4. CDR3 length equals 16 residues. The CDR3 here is CASSFPTSGSTDTQYF. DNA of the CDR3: TGTGCCAGCAGTTTTCCGACTAGCGGTAGCACAGATACGCAGTATTTT.